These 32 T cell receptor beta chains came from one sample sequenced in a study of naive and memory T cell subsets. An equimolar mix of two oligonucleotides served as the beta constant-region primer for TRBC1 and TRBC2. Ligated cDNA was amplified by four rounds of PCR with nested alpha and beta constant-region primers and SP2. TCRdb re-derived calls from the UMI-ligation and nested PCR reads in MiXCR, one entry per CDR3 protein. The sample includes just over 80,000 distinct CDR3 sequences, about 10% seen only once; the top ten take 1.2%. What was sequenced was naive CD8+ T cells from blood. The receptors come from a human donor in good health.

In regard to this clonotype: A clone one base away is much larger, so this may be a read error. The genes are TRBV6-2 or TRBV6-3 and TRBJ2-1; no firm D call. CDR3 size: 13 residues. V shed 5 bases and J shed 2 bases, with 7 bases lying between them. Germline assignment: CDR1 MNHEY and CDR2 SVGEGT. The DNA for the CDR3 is TGTGCCAGCAGTCCGTGGCCCTACAATGAGCAGTTCTTC. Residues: CASSPWPYNEQFF.

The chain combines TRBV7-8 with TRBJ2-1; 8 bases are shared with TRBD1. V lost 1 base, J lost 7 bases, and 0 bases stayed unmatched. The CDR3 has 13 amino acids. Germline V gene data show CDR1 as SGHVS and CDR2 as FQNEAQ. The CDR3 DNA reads TGTGCCAGCAGCTTAGACAGGGGGAATGAGCAGTTCTTC. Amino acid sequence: CASSLDRGNEQFF.

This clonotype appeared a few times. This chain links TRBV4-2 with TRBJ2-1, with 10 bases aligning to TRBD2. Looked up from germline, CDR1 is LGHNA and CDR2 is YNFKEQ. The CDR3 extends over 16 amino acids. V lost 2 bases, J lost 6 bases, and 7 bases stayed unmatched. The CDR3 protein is CASSQRTGTSANEQFF. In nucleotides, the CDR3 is TGTGCCAGCAGCCAAAGGACCGGGACTAGCGCCAATGAGCAGTTCTTC.

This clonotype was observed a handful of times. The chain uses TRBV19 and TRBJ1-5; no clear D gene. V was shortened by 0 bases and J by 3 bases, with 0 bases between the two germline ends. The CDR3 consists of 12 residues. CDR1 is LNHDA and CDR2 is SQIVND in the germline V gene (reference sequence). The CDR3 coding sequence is TGTGCCAGTAGTATAGACAATCAGCCCCAGCATTTT. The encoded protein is CASSIDNQPQHF.

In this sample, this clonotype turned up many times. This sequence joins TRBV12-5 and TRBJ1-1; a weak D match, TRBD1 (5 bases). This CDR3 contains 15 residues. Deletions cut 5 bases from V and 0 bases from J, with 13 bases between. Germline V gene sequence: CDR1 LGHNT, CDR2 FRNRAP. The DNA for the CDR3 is TGTGCTAGTGGTAGAGGGGAGGGAGTGAACACTGAAGCTTTCTTT. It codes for CASGRGEGVNTEAFF.

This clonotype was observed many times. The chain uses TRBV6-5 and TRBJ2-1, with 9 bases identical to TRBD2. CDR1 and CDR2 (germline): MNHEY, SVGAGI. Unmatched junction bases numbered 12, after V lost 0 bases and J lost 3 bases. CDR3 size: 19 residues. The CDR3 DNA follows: TGTGCCAGCAGTTACTCGGAGCTAGCGGGACAAAGGAGCTACAATGAGCAGTTCTTC. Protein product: CASSYSELAGQRSYNEQFF.

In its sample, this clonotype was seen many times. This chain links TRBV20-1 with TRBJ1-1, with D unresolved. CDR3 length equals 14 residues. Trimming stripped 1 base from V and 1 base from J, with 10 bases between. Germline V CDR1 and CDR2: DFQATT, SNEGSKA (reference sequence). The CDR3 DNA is TGCAGTGCTAGAGCTCTGGACGGGAACACTGAAGCTTTCTTT. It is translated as CSARALDGNTEAFF.

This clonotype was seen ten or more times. CDR3 sequence (DNA): TGTGCCAGCAGCCAGGACCTGTCGGGCGGCTCCTACAATGAGCAGTTCTTC. Its protein product is CASSQDLSGGSYNEQFF. This sequence joins TRBV3-1 and TRBJ2-1; D ambiguous. CDR3 length equals 17 residues. V was cut by 3 bases and J by 0 bases, with 15 bases left in between. Germline V lookup: CDR1 LGHDT, CDR2 YNNKEL (reference sequence).

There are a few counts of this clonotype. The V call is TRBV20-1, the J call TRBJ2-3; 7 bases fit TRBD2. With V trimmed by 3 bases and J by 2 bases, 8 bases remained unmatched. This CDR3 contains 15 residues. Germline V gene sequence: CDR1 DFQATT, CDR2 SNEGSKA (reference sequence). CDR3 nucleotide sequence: TGCAGTGCTAGCCTGCGGGAGCTCTTCACAGATACGCAGTATTTT. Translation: CSASLRELFTDTQYF.

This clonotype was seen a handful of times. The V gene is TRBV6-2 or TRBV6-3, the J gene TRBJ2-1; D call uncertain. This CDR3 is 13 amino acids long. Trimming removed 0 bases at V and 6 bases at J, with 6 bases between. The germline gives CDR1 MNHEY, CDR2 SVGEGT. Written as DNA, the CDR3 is TGTGCCAGCAGTTACTCTCCGCGCAATGAGCAGTTCTTC. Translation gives CASSYSPRNEQFF.

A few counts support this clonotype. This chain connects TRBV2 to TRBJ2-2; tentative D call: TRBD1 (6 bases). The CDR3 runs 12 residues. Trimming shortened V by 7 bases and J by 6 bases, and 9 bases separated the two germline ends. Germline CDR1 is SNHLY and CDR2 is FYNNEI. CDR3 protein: CASIRQAGELFF. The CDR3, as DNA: TGTGCCAGCATTCGACAGGCCGGGGAGCTGTTTTTT.

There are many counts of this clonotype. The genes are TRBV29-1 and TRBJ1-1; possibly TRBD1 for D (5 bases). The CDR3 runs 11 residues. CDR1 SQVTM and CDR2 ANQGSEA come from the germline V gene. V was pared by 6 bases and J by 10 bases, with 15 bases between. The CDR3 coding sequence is TGCAGCGTCCCGGGGCCCAAGGCAGCTTTCTTT. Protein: CSVPGPKAAFF.

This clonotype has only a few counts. CDR3 in amino acids: CASSQTIGPGTDTQYF. In nucleotides, the CDR3 is TGTGCCAGCAGCCAGACTATTGGACCAGGCACAGATACGCAGTATTTT. J is TRBJ2-3 and V is TRBV7-9; D is possibly TRBD2 (5 bases). The germline CDR1 and CDR2 sequences are SEHNR and FQNEAQ (reference sequence). This CDR3 comprises 16 residues. The V end lost 5 bases, the J end lost 1 base, and 16 bases lay between the germline ends.

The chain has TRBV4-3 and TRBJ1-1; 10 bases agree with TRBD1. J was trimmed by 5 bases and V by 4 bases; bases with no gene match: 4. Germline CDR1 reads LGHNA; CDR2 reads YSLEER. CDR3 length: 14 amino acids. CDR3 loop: CASSPWTGGTEAFF. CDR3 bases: TGCGCCAGCAGCCCGTGGACAGGGGGGACTGAAGCTTTCTTT.

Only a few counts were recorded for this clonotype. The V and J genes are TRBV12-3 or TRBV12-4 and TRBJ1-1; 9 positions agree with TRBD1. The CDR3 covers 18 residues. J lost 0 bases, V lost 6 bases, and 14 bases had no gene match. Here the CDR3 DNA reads TGTGCCAGCAGCCCCTGGACAGGGGACCGCATCATGAACACTGAAGCTTTCTTT. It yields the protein CASSPWTGDRIMNTEAFF.

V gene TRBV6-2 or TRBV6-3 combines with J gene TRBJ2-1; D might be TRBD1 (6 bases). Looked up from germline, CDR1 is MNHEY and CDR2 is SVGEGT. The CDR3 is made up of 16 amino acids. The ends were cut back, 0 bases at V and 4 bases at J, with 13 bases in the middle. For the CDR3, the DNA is TGTGCCAGCAGTTACTCGGGACAACCTAGGTACAATGAGCAGTTCTTC. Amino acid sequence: CASSYSGQPRYNEQFF.

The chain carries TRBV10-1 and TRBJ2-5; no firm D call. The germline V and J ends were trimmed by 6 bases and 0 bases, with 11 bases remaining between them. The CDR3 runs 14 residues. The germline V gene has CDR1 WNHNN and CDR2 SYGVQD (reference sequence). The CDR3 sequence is CASRESGHQETQYF. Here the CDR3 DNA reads TGCGCCAGCAGGGAATCTGGTCACCAAGAGACCCAGTACTTC.

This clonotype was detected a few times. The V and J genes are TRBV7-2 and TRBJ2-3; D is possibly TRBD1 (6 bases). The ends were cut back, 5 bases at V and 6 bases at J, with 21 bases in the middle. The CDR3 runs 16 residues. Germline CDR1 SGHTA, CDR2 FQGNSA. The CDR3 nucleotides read TGTGCCAGCAGCCACCCAGTCACAGGGATGGGCGATACGCAGTATTTT. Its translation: CASSHPVTGMGDTQYF.

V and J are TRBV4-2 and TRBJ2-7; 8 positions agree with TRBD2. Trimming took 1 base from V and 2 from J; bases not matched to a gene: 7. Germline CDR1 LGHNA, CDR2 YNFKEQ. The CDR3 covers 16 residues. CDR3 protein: CASSQGLAGPTYEQYF. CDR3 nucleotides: TGTGCCAGCAGCCAAGGTTTAGCGGGACCAACCTACGAGCAGTACTTC.

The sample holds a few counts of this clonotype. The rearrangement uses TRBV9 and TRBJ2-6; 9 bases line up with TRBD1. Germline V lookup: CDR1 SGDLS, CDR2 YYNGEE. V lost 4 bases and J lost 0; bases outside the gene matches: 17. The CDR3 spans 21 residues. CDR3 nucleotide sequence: TGTGCCAGCAGCTCTCCCTCCAGGACGGGACAGGGATTCTCTGGGGCCAACGTCCTGACTTTC. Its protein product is CASSSPSRTGQGFSGANVLTF.

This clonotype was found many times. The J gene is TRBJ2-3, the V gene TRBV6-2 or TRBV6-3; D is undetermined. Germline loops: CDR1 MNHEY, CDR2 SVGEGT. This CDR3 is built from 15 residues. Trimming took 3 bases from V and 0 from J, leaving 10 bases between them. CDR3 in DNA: TGTGCCAGCAGTTATGTGAAGGGCAGCACAGATACGCAGTATTTT. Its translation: CASSYVKGSTDTQYF.

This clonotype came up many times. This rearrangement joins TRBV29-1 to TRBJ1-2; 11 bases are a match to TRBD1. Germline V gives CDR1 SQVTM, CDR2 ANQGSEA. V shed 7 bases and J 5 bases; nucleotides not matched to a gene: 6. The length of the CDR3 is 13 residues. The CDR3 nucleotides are TGCAGCGATGGGACAGGGGGGGGTTATGGCTACACCTTC. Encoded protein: CSDGTGGGYGYTF.

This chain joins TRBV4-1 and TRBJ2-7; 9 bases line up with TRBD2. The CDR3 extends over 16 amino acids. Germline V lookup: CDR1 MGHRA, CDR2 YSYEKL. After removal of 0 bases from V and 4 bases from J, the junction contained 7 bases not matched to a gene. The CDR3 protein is CASSQDQGRGGYEQYF. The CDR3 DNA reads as TGCGCCAGCAGCCAAGATCAAGGGCGGGGGGGATACGAGCAGTACTTC.

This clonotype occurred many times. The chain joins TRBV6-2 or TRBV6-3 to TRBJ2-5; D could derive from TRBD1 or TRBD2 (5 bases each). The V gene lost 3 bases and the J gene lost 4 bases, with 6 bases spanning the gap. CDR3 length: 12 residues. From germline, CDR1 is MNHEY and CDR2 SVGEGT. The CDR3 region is CASSYGGETQYF. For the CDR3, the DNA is TGTGCCAGCAGTTATGGGGGAGAGACCCAGTACTTC.

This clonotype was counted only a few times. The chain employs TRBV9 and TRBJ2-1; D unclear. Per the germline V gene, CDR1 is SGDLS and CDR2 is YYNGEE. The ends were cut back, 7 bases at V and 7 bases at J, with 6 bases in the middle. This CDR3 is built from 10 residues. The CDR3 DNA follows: TGTGCCAGCGGGCGAAATGAGCAGTTCTTC. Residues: CASGRNEQFF.

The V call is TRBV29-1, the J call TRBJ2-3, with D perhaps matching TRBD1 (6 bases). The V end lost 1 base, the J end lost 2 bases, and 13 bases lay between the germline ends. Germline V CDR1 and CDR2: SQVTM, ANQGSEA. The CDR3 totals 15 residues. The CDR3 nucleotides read TGCAGCGTTGAAGCGACAGGACCGAACACAGATACGCAGTATTTT. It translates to CSVEATGPNTDTQYF.

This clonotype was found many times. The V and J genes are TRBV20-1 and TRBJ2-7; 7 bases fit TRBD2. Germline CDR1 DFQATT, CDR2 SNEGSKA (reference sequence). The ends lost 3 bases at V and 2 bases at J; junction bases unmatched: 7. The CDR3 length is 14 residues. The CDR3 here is CSASGLADTYEQYF. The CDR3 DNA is TGCAGTGCTAGCGGTCTAGCGGATACCTACGAGCAGTACTTC.

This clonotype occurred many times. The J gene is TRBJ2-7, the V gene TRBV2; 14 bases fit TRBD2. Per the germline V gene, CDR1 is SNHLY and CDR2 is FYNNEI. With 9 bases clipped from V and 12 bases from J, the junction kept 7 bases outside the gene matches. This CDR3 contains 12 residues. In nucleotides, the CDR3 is TGTGCCAGGACGGGACTAGCGGGAGTCCCGTACTTC. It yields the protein CARTGLAGVPYF.

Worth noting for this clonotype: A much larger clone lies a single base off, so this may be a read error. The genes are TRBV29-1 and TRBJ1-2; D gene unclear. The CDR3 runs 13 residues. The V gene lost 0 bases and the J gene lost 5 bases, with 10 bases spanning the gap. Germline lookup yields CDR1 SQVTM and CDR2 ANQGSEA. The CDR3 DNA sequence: TGCAGCGTTGAAGAGGATTGCGGGTATGGCTACACCTTC. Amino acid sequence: CSVEEDCGYGYTF.

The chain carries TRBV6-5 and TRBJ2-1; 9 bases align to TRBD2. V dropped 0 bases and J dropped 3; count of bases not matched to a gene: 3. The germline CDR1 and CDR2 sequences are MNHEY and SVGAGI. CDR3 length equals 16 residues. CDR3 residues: CASSYSSGSGYNEQFF. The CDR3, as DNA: TGTGCCAGCAGTTACTCTAGCGGGAGCGGCTACAATGAGCAGTTCTTC.

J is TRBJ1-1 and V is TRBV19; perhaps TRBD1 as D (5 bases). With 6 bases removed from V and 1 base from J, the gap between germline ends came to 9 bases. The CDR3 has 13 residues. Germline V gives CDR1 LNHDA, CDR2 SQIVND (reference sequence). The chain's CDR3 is CASSSTGNTEAFF. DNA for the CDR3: TGTGCCAGTAGCTCAACAGGGAACACTGAAGCTTTCTTT.

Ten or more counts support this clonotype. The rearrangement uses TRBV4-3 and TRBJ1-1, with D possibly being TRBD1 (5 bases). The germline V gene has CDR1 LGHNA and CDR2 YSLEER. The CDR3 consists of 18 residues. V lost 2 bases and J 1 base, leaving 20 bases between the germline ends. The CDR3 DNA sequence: TGCGCCAGCAGCCAAAGCACTGGGGGTCTGCCAACGAACACTGAAGCTTTCTTT. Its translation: CASSQSTGGLPTNTEAFF.